This T cell receptor beta chain was sequenced for a study of T cells after somatic rescue of genetic block (dated by TCRdb to 2020 to 2022). Turning to the overall study: The study assessed how robust, over the long term, a T-cell system was when the system had developed through somatic rescue of a genetic block in T-cell development.

V loses 2 bases of germline sequence and J loses 8 bases, and the interval between the two ends is 9 bases. Inclusive of the bounding cysteine and phenylalanine, the CDR3 is 13 residues long. Here the CDR3 DNA is all that survives: 39 bases in frame from base 1. The germline V gene gives CDR1 as MNHEY and CDR2 as SVGAGI. As for this clone: Its antigen is currently not known. No much larger clone is present one base from it, and per-base qualities are unavailable.

The library was prepared using the immunoSEQ multiplex PCR assay. Sourced from immuneACCESS, this table was stored by TCRdb with only in-frame sequences that have V and J called. A share of the clones is absent; for the studies checked, an unresolved V gene accounts for under half, and the remainder has no known explanation. This sample is represented by over 95,000 clones; around nine tenths of them were singletons. The ten largest clones add up to approximately 1.3% of the sample. This TCR derives from a woman under 30. The material sequenced was peripheral blood mononuclear cells (PBMCs). Recombination connected TRBV6-5 to TRBJ1-4, with no reliable assignment of the D segment. The encoded CDR3 is CASSYVGREKLFF. In nucleotide form, the sequence is TGTGCCAGCAGTTACGTAGGGAGAGAAAAACTGTTTTTT.